This TCR beta chain appears in the sequencing data of a study of shared clonotypes between healthy human individuals. Study-level points and caveats: Across subsets, estimated richness was generally greater for naive than for memory populations. Represented diversity, genetic and exposure-history alike, was limited by few donors. Unshared clonotypes carried lower generation probabilities than those common to all four donors.

Running of the assay took place at deep level. Clones were read by immunoSEQ multiplex PCR, and TCRdb kept only the in-frame ones, dropping some. Here the sample spans about 2.2 million clones, around 93% being singletons. Comment on this clone: Its antigen remains unknown.

V shed 3 bases and J shed 3 bases, with 10 bases lying between them. CDR1 is WNHNN and CDR2 is SYGVQD in the germline V gene (reference sequence). The CDR3 contains 14 residues. CD45RO-negative, CCR7-selected cells formed the naive CD8 fraction, which excluded terminally differentiated effector memory CD45RA+ cells. The receptor was isolated from a man younger than 35 in good health. Some clones in this sample may be carry-over from other donors' samples. This chain uses TRBV10-1 with TRBJ2-3, with D tentatively TRBD1 or TRBD2 (5 bases each). The sample comprised naive CD8+ T cells from PBMCs. In nucleotides, the CDR3 is TGCGCCAGCAGTGATAGCGAGGGGACAGATACGCAGTATTTT. Protein product: CASSDSEGTDTQYF.